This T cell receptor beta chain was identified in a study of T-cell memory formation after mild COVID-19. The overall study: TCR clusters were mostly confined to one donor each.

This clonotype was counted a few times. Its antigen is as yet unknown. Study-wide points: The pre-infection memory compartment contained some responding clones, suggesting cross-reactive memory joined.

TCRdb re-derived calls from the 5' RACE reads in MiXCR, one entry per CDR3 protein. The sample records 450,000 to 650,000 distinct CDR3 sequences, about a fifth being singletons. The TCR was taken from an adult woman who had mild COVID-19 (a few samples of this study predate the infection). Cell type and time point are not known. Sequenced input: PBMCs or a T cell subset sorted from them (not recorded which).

CDR3 residues: CASSYGLAGLQETQYF. CDR3 nucleotide sequence: TGTGCCAGCAGTTACGGACTAGCGGGGCTACAAGAGACCCAGTACTTC. The rearrangement joins TRBV6-6 to TRBJ2-5, with TRBD2 identical over 12 bases. CDR1 is MNHNY, CDR2 SVGAGI, per germline (reference sequence). This CDR3 spans 16 amino acids. The V and J ends lost 2 bases and 2 bases, in that order; junction bases with no gene match: 3.